This T cell receptor beta chain was sequenced in a study of CD8 T cells in ankylosing spondylitis listed by TCRdb under 2017. In the study overall: T cell receptor beta repertoires were profiled in healthy donors and ankylosing spondylitis patients so that disease-linked TCR variants could be found. Peripheral blood samples were taken, and synovial fluid was additionally collected from ankylosing spondylitis patients. The full study cohort comprised 25 ankylosing spondylitis patients and around 100 healthy donors.

Study-wide conclusions, independent of this receptor: The disease-linked clones showed a CD8+ phenotype and occurred at relatively low frequencies in peripheral blood. Blood from ankylosing spondylitis patients appeared to be characterized by a TCR beta motif composed of 7 to 9 highly homologous amino acid variants. Some of the motif variants had been reported before in the synovial fluid and blood of reactive arthritis patients, a finding that suggests common disease-initiation mechanisms. The disease-linked clones were reported to be significantly enriched in matched synovial fluid samples from ankylosing spondylitis patients.

To note about this clonotype: Its target antigen remains unknown. One base away there is no much larger clone; base qualities are not given.

The sequencer was an Illumina HiSeq 2500. TCR beta libraries were prepared by quantitative 5'-RACE with molecular barcodes. The original methods were these. A new computational method, built on a probabilistic model of VDJ rearrangement, was used to identify disease-linked TCR variants. TCRdb trimmed the raw reads at Q25, called clones with MiXCR and kept productive beta chains. Rows with one shared CDR3 protein collapse into an entry with the most common genes and DNA. These V and J calls derive from TCRdb rather than the authors' analysis. Present in this sample are a few hundred thousand distinct CDR3 sequences, about 13% of which were seen just once. Approximately 6.3% of the sample goes to the ten largest clones. V is clipped by 5 bases and J by 1 base, and the sequence between their germline boundaries is 18 bases long. From the cysteine through the phenylalanine, the CDR3 covers 15 amino acids. Just the 45-base CDR3 DNA is kept, in frame starting at base 1. In the germline V gene (reference sequence), CDR1 corresponds to DFQATT and CDR2 to SNEGSKA.

The receptor chain draws on TRBV20-1 and TRBJ2-7; the D region is possibly TRBD1 or TRBD2, each matching across 7 bases. The sample was blood, either unsorted or a sorted T cell fraction (not recorded which). The sequence was collected from a male donor with ankylosing spondylitis. The encoded CDR3 is CSASPREGASYEQYF. DNA sequence: TGCAGTGCTTCTCCAAGGGAGGGGGCATCCTACGAGCAGTACTTC.